A single sample gave rise to the 14 T cell receptor beta chains below, sequenced in a study of cytomegalovirus exposure and HLA in healthy donors. The PCR employed 60 Vbeta primers together with 13 Jbeta primers. Sequencing used immunoSEQ multiplex PCR; TCRdb keeps in-frame clones, though not all of them. The data hold 90,000 or so clones, with approximately 75% observed a single time. Sequenced sample: PBMCs. The source is a man between 60 and 75 years old in good health and CMV-seronegative.

In DNA, the CDR3 is TGTGCCAGCGGAGCGGGGGAGGTGGATACGCAGTATTTT. It specifies CASGAGEVDTQYF. This chain joins TRBV5-4 and TRBJ2-3; 8 bases are shared with TRBD2. CDR1 is SGHNT and CDR2 is YYREEE in the germline V gene (reference sequence). The CDR3 is 13 residues long. The J segment lost 6 bases and the V segment lost 7 bases, leaving 7 bases of the junction unmatched.

This clone has a handful of counts. The chain carries TRBV18 and TRBJ2-5; 7 bases line up with TRBD1. The J call may be in error: the DNA end matches TRBJ2-7 better. The CDR3 sequence is 14 residues long. Germline CDR1 reads KGHSH; CDR2 reads LQKENI. The CDR3 DNA follows: TGTGCCAGCTCACCCGGCAGGGGGTCCTACGAGCAGTACTTC. It codes for CASSPGRGSYEQYF.

V gene TRBV15 combines with J gene TRBJ2-1; maybe TRBD1 (6 bases). The germline CDR1 and CDR2 sequences are LNHNV and YYDKDF (reference sequence). This CDR3 region has 15 residues. V lost 3 bases, J lost 7 bases, and 16 bases lay in between. The CDR3 protein is CATSRNRAILNEQFF. CDR3 coding DNA: TGTGCCACCAGCAGGAACAGGGCCATCTTGAATGAGCAGTTCTTC.

The rearrangement links TRBV19 to TRBJ2-1; 7 bases fit TRBD1. The ends lost 1 base at V and 5 bases at J; junction bases unmatched: 8. This CDR3 has 16 amino acids. CDR1 is LNHDA and CDR2 is SQIVND in the germline V gene (reference sequence). CDR3 coding DNA: TGTGCCAGTAGTATAGGTGCCGGGACAGACGACAATGAGCAGTTCTTC. Amino acids: CASSIGAGTDDNEQFF. Full variable domain (remainder filled in from reference TRBV19 and TRBJ2-1): DGGITQSPKYLFRKEGQNVTLSCEQNLNHDAMYWYRQDPGQGLRLIYYSQIVNDFQKGDIAEGYSVSREKKESFPLTVTSAQKNPTAFYLCASSIGAGTDDNEQFFGPGTRLTVL.

The chain is built from TRBV2 and TRBJ2-7; 7 bases agree with TRBD1. CDR1 is SNHLY and CDR2 is FYNNEI in the germline V gene. The CDR3 length is 15 residues. The V segment lost 6 bases and the J segment 0 bases; nucleotides outside the gene matches: 8. The CDR3 sequence is CASRDPGTDSYEQYF. The CDR3 nucleotides are TGTGCCAGCAGGGACCCCGGGACAGACTCCTACGAGCAGTACTTC.

The chain uses TRBV6-1 and TRBJ2-4, with TRBD1 as a possible D gene (6 bases). The CDR3 spans 12 residues. V gave up 2 bases and J gave up 7 bases, with 6 bases separating them. The V gene's germline CDR1 is MNHNS and CDR2 SASEGT. The CDR3 region has the DNA TGTGCCAGCAGTGAAAGGGGGAACATTCAGTACTTC. Translation: CASSERGNIQYF.

This sequence joins TRBV5-6 and TRBJ2-3; TRBD2 agrees at 9 bases. Germline V gives CDR1 SGHDT, CDR2 YYEEEE. V was clipped by 6 bases and J by 6 bases; unmatched bases: 20. This CDR3 region has 18 residues. DNA for the CDR3: TGTGCCAGCACCCTCCCCGTCTGGCGGGGGGGCCGACGGGATACGCAGTATTTT. Residues: CASTLPVWRGGRRDTQYF. Using reference TRBV5-6 and TRBJ2-3 for the parts outside the CDR3, the full variable domain is DAGVTQSPTHLIKTRGQQVTLRCSPKSGHDTVSWYQQALGQGPQFIFQYYEEEERQRGNFPDRFSGHQFPNYSSELNVNALLLGDSALYLCASTLPVWRGGRRDTQYFGPGTRLTVL.

V is TRBV18 and J is TRBJ1-4; a possible D gene is TRBD1 (5 bases). There are 16 residues in the CDR3. V was trimmed by 3 bases and J by 0 bases, leaving 11 bases between them. The germline CDR1 and CDR2 sequences are KGHSH and LQKENI. CDR3 sequence: CASSPGQAATNEKLFF. Written as DNA, the CDR3 is TGTGCCAGCTCACCGGGGCAGGCAGCAACTAATGAAAAACTGTTTTTT.

The chain recombines TRBV5-1 with TRBJ2-3; 8 bases are a match to TRBD1. The CDR3 is 15 residues long. Looked up from germline, CDR1 is SGHRS and CDR2 is YFSETQ. Trimming at V came to 4 bases and at J to 0 bases, leaving 4 bases not matched to a gene. CDR3 DNA: TGCGCCAGCAGCCCGACAGGGGTTAGCACAGATACGCAGTATTTT. Translating it yields CASSPTGVSTDTQYF.

The chain combines TRBV14 with TRBJ2-5, with 10 bases identical to TRBD2. Germline loops: CDR1 SGHDN, CDR2 FVKESK. The V segment lost 4 bases and the J segment 1 base; nucleotides outside the gene matches: 6. This CDR3 is 16 amino acids long. The CDR3 sequence: CASSPGLAPVQETQYF. For the CDR3, the DNA is TGTGCCAGCAGCCCGGGACTAGCGCCAGTCCAAGAGACCCAGTACTTC.

This chain uses TRBV10-3 with TRBJ2-7; 7 bases align to TRBD1. V was pared by 6 bases and J by 3 bases, with 11 bases of the junction left unmatched. The germline CDR1 and CDR2 sequences are ENHRY and SYGVKD. This CDR3 has 15 amino acids. DNA for the CDR3: TGTGCCATCAGACCTCCCGGGACAGATTACTACGAGCAGTACTTC. It encodes CAIRPPGTDYYEQYF.

V usage is TRBV6-5 and J usage is TRBJ2-1; 8 bases are a match to TRBD1. Germline CDR1 reads MNHEY; CDR2 reads SVGAGI. The trim removed 2 bases at V and 0 bases at J, leaving 3 bases unmatched. This CDR3 spans 16 amino acids. The DNA of the CDR3 is TGTGCCAGCAGTTACACAGGGGGAAGCTCCTACAATGAGCAGTTCTTC. It encodes CASSYTGGSSYNEQFF.

This clone has just a few counts. CDR3 DNA sequence: TGCAGCGTCGGGACAGGATACACTGAAGCTTTCTTT. Translation: CSVGTGYTEAFF. The V gene is TRBV29-1, the J gene TRBJ1-1; TRBD1 matches 8 bases. Unmatched junction bases numbered 3, after V lost 6 bases and J lost 3 bases. Looked up from germline, CDR1 is SQVTM and CDR2 is ANQGSEA. The CDR3 sequence is 12 residues long.

The genes are TRBV5-1 and TRBJ2-7; 8 bases fit TRBD1. The CDR3 runs to 15 residues. After removal of 5 bases from V and 0 bases from J, the junction contained 7 bases not matched to a gene. Germline CDR1 SGHRS, CDR2 YFSETQ. CDR3 in amino acids: CASSLTGTGSYEQYF. For the CDR3, the DNA is TGCGCCAGCAGTCTCACCGGGACAGGCTCCTACGAGCAGTACTTC. The complete variable domain, with remaining parts taken from reference TRBV5-1 and TRBJ2-7, reads KAGVTQTPRYLIKTRGQQVTLSCSPISGHRSVSWYQQTPGQGLQFLFEYFSETQRNKGNFPGRFSGRQFSNSRSEMNVSTLELGDSALYLCASSLTGTGSYEQYFGPGTRLTVT.